This T cell receptor (beta chain) stems from a study of OX40 agonist ivuxolimab in advanced cancers. Study-wide background: An agonistic anti-OX40 (CD134) antibody, ivuxolimab, was used to treat the patients. Participants could have had prior anti-PD-1, anti-PD-L1 or anti-CTLA-4 therapy, and around 40% had some. Ivuxolimab was administered intravenously to patients at 0.01 to 10 mg/kg every 2 weeks.

With regard to this clone: Its antigen is still unknown.

The assay was immunoSEQ multiplex PCR, and TCRdb's table has in-frame clones only and misses some. The table records around 40,000 clones, about 85% of them present only once. Overall study results and limits: Low normalized clonal expansion also occurred in some nonresponding patients.

In germline, CDR1 is GTSNPN, CDR2 SVGIG (reference sequence). V lost 0 bases and J 2 bases, leaving 11 bases between the germline ends. This CDR3 is 14 amino acids long. The J gene is TRBJ2-7, the V gene TRBV30; D is uncertain. The sequences come from CD4+ or CD8+ T cells sorted from blood, collected in a trial of the OX40 agonist ivuxolimab. The sequence was collected from an adult with an advanced solid tumor such as melanoma, head and neck, liver or kidney cancer. The CDR3 nucleotides read TGTGCCTGGAGTGTACGAGGAAATACCTACGAGCAGTACTTC. It encodes CAWSVRGNTYEQYF.